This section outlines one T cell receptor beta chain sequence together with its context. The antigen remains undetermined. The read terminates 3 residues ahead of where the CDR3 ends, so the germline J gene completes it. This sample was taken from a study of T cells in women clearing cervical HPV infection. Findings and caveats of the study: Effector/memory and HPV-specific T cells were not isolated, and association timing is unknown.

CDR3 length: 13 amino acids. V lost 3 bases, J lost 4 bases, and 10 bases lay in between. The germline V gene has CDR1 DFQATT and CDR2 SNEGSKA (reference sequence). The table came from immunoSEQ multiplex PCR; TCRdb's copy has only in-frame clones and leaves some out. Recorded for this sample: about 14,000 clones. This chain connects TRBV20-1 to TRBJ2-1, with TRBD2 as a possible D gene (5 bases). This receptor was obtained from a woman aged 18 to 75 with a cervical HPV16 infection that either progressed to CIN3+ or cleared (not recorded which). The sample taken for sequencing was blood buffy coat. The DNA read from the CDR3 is TGCAGTGCTAGGGTCAGCGGATACAATGAG. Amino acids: CSARVSGYNE. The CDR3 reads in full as CSARVSGYNEQFF.